The 21 T cell receptor beta chains below were found in one sample sequenced in a study of T cell changes during pregnancy in multiple sclerosis. Assay: immunoSEQ multiplex PCR; the TCRdb copy retains only in-frame clones and omits some. The table has tens of thousands of clones, 80% to 95% seen once; the top ten hold about 1.2%. Sample: peripheral blood, taken after pregnancy. The receptors originated from a female donor in good health, enrolled as a control in a pregnancy study.

Comment on this clone: Other DNA sequences in the same sample also yield this CDR3. V is TRBV6-1 and J is TRBJ1-1, with a weak D call TRBD1 (6 bases). Germline assignment: CDR1 MNHNS and CDR2 SASEGT. Trimming pared 3 bases from V and 0 bases from J, leaving 8 bases between. The CDR3 loop spans 14 amino acids. CDR3 nucleotide sequence: TGTGCCAGCAGTGACAGGGGAATGAACACTGAAGCTTTCTTT. It is translated as CASSDRGMNTEAFF.

The V gene is TRBV6-1, the J gene TRBJ1-3; tentatively, D is TRBD1 (6 bases). This CDR3 region has 14 residues. CDR1 is MNHNS, CDR2 SASEGT, per germline. The germline V and J ends were trimmed by 11 bases and 0 bases, with 14 bases remaining between them. CDR3: CAVGTTRSGNTIYF. CDR3 bases: TGTGCCGTCGGGACAACTCGCTCTGGAAACACCATATATTTT.

This clone was seen a handful of times. V gene TRBV11-2 combines with J gene TRBJ2-7; D not certain. V was clipped by 4 bases and J by 2 bases, with 3 bases between them. Germline-derived CDR1 and CDR2 are SGHAT and FQNNGV. The CDR3 is made up of 11 amino acids. The CDR3 sequence is CASSSTYEQYF. The CDR3 nucleotides read TGTGCCAGCAGCTCAACCTACGAGCAGTACTTC.

The rearrangement links TRBV5-1 to TRBJ2-7; the match to TRBD2 covers 8 bases. V lost 4 bases to trimming and J lost 0 bases; unmatched junction nucleotides: 6. There are 15 residues in the CDR3. Looked up from germline, CDR1 is SGHRS and CDR2 is YFSETQ. In DNA, the CDR3 is TGCGCCAGCAGCCCTCGGGGGGGCTTCTCCTACGAGCAGTACTTC. Protein sequence: CASSPRGGFSYEQYF.

The gene calls are TRBV9 and TRBJ1-2; 10 bases fit TRBD1. With V trimmed by 3 bases and J by 4 bases, 9 bases remained unmatched. Germline V gene lookup returns CDR1 SGDLS and CDR2 YYNGEE. This CDR3 region has 16 residues. CDR3 DNA: TGTGCCAGCAGCGCCCCGACAGGGGGCGCTGGCTATGGCTACACCTTC. Its protein product is CASSAPTGGAGYGYTF.

V gene TRBV19 combines with J gene TRBJ2-1, with D tentatively TRBD1 (6 bases). Germline CDR1 is LNHDA and CDR2 is SQIVND (reference sequence). V lost 5 bases and J 0 bases, leaving 8 bases between the germline ends. The length of the CDR3 is 14 residues. CDR3 bases: TGTGCCAGTAGTCCCAGGGGCTCCTACAATGAGCAGTTCTTC. It is translated as CASSPRGSYNEQFF.

This clone is a singleton in its sample. The chain combines TRBV13 with TRBJ1-5, with 8 bases matching TRBD1. This CDR3 spans 15 amino acids. V lost 4 bases and J lost 3; bases outside the gene matches: 5. CDR1 and CDR2 (germline): PRHDT, FYEKMQ (reference sequence). The CDR3 DNA reads as TGTGCCAGCAGCTCCCGGGACAGGCCCAATCAGCCCCAGCATTTT. This codes for CASSSRDRPNQPQHF.

This clone has a single count. The chain employs TRBV28 and TRBJ1-6; 10 positions match TRBD1. The CDR3 runs to 16 residues. With V trimmed by 5 bases and J by 1 base, 2 bases remained unmatched. The germline CDR1 and CDR2 sequences are MDHEN and SYDVKM. The CDR3 DNA follows: TGTGCCAGCAGTCGGACAGGGGGGTCCTATAATTCACCCCTCCACTTT. Its translation is CASSRTGGSYNSPLHF.

J is TRBJ1-6 and V is TRBV19, with unresolved D. This CDR3 is 14 amino acids long. Germline V gene lookup returns CDR1 LNHDA and CDR2 SQIVND (reference sequence). V lost 6 bases, J lost 1 base, and 7 bases lay in between. The CDR3: CASSQTSYNSPLHF. As DNA, the CDR3 is TGTGCCAGTAGCCAGACTTCCTATAATTCACCCCTCCACTTT.

CDR3 nucleotides: TGTGCTAGTGGTTTGGTACCGACACGGCCCGGGGAGCTGTTTTTT. Amino acid sequence: CASGLVPTRPGELFF. The chain carries TRBV12-5 and TRBJ2-2; D is unclear. Trimming removed 0 bases at V and 6 bases at J, with 11 bases between. The CDR3 sequence is 15 residues long. Germline-derived CDR1 and CDR2 are LGHNT and FRNRAP.

This clone is labeled medium-sized (0.01 to 0.1%). One end of the junction varies from germline; a read error may be responsible. The chain links TRBV7-9 to TRBJ1-2; 7 bases line up with TRBD1. This CDR3 is built from 17 residues. From germline, CDR1 is SEHNR and CDR2 FQNEAQ (reference sequence). The DNA of the CDR3 is TGTGCCAGCAGCCAAAGCGCGGAGACAGGGAGAAGCTATGGCAACACCTTC. It translates to CASSQSAETGRSYGNTF.

The genes are TRBV4-1 and TRBJ1-1, with 8 bases fitting TRBD1. The CDR3 consists of 16 residues. CDR1 is MGHRA and CDR2 is YSYEKL in the germline V gene. The V and J ends lost 6 bases and 1 base, in that order; junction bases with no gene match: 10. CDR3 sequence (DNA): TGCGCCAGCAGTCGCGGACAGGGACTAAGGAACACTGAAGCTTTCTTT. Protein product: CASSRGQGLRNTEAFF.

This chain links TRBV28 with TRBJ2-2, with a tentative D call TRBD1 (6 bases). The CDR3 loop spans 14 amino acids. Deletions cut 3 bases from V and 3 bases from J, with 8 bases between. Germline V CDR1 and CDR2: MDHEN, SYDVKM. The CDR3 DNA is TGTGCCAGCAGTTTGGACAGATACACCGGGGAGCTGTTTTTT. This codes for CASSLDRYTGELFF.

The rearrangement uses TRBV6-1 and TRBJ2-5; TRBD2 matches 12 bases. Germline-derived CDR1 and CDR2 are MNHNS and SASEGT. The CDR3 loop spans 15 amino acids. The J segment lost 5 bases and the V segment lost 7 bases, leaving 8 bases of the junction unmatched. CDR3 protein: CASKQTSGRWETQYF. The CDR3, as DNA: TGTGCCAGCAAGCAAACTAGCGGGAGGTGGGAGACCCAGTACTTC.

This clone has a single count. The CDR3 DNA reads as TGCGCCAGCAGCCCGGAGGGACAGTATAGCAATCAGCCCCAGCATTTT. Translating gives CASSPEGQYSNQPQHF. This rearrangement joins TRBV5-1 to TRBJ1-5, with 7 bases lining up with TRBD1. Per germline, CDR1 SGHRS and CDR2 YFSETQ. V trimming: 4 bases; J trimming: 0 bases; junction bases outside the gene matches: 7. The CDR3 runs 16 residues.

In this sample, this clone turned up a few times. This chain joins TRBV6-6 and TRBJ2-7; no reliable D call. The V end lost 5 bases, the J end lost 3 bases, and 11 bases lay between the germline ends. Germline V gene lookup returns CDR1 MNHNY and CDR2 SVGAGI (reference sequence). This CDR3 is built from 13 residues. The CDR3 loop is CASSVMEFYEQYF. As DNA, the CDR3 is TGTGCCAGCAGTGTTATGGAGTTCTACGAGCAGTACTTC.

CDR3 region: CASSQGTGGSGANTEAFF. The DNA for the CDR3 is TGCGCCAGCAGCCAAGGGACGGGGGGCTCGGGGGCAAACACTGAAGCTTTCTTT. The chain joins TRBV4-3 to TRBJ1-1, with D tentatively TRBD1 (6 bases). The CDR3 covers 18 residues. Trimming shortened V by 1 base and J by 2 bases, and 20 bases separated the two germline ends. Germline CDR1 reads LGHNA; CDR2 reads YSLEER.

CDR3 in amino acids: CASSLTTSGVGGTQYF. The CDR3 DNA reads TGCGCCAGCAGCCTGACGACTAGCGGAGTCGGGGGCACCCAGTACTTC. The chain carries TRBV5-1 and TRBJ2-5; 9 bases match TRBD2. V gave up 4 bases and J gave up 8 bases; unmatched junction bases: 15. There are 16 residues in the CDR3. Germline V gene lookup returns CDR1 SGHRS and CDR2 YFSETQ.

The chain employs TRBV6-1 and TRBJ2-2; maybe TRBD2 (5 bases). The CDR3 is made up of 15 amino acids. Germline CDR1 is MNHNS and CDR2 is SASEGT. V was shortened by 0 bases and J by 1 base, with 6 bases between the two germline ends. CDR3 DNA: TGTGCCAGCAGTGAAGCAGAGGGGAACACCGGGGAGCTGTTTTTT. It translates to CASSEAEGNTGELFF.

The chain is built from TRBV11-2 and TRBJ2-7; D ambiguous. CDR3 length equals 15 residues. The V and J ends lost 7 bases and 0 bases respectively, with 16 bases between them. Germline assignment: CDR1 SGHAT and CDR2 FQNNGV. CDR3 nucleotide sequence: TGTGCCAGCACGAAGCAGCATATAGCCTCCTACGAGCAGTACTTC. Protein: CASTKQHIASYEQYF.

V and J are TRBV18 and TRBJ1-1, with TRBD1 as a possible D gene (6 bases). Trimming took off 1 base at V and 5 bases at J, with 11 bases between the two ends. The CDR3 has 14 amino acids. The germline V gene has CDR1 KGHSH and CDR2 LQKENI. Here the CDR3 reads CASSPRSTGTEAFF. The DNA of the CDR3 is TGTGCCAGCTCACCACGATCAACAGGGACTGAAGCTTTCTTT.